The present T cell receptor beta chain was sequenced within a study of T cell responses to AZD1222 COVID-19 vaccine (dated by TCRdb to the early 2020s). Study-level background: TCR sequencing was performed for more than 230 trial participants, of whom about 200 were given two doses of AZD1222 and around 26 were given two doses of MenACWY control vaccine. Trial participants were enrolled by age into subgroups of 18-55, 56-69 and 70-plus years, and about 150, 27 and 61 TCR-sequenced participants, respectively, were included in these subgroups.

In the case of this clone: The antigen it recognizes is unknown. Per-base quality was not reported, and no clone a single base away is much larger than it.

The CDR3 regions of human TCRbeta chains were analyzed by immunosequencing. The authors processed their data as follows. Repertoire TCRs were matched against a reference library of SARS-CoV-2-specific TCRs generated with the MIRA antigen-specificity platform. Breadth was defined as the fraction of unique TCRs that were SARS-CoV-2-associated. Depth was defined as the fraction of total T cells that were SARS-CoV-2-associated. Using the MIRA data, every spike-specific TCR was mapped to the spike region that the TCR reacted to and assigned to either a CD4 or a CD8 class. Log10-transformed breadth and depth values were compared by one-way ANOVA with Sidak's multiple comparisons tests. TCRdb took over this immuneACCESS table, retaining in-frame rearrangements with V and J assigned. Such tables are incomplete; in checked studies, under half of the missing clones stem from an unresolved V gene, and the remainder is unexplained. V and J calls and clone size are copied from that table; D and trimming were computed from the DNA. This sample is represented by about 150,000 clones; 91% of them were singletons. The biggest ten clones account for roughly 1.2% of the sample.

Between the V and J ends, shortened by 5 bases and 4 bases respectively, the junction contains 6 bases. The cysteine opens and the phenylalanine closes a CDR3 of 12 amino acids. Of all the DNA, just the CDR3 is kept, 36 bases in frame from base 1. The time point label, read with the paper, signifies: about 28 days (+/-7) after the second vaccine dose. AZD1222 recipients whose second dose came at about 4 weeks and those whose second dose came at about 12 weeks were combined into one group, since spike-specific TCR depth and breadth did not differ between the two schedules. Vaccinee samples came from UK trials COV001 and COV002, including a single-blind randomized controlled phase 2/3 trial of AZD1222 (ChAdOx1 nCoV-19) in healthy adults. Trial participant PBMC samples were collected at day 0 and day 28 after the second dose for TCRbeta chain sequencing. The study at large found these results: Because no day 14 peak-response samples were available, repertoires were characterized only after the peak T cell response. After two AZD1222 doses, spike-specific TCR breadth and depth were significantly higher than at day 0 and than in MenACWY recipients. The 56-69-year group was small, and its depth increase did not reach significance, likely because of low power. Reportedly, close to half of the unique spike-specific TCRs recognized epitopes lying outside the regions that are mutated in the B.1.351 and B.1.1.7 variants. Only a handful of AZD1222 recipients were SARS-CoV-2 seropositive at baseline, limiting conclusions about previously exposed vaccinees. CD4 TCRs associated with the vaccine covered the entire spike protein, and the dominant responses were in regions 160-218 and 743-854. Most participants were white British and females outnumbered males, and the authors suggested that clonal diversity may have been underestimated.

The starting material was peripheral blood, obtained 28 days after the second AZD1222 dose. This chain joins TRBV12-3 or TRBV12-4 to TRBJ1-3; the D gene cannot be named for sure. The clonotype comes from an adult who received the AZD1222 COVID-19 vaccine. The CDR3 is CASSQLGNTIYF. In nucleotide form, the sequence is TGTGCCAGCAGTCAACTCGGAAACACCATATATTTT.